The source of this T cell receptor (beta chain) is a study of cytomegalovirus exposure and HLA in healthy donors. The study ran its PCR with 60 Vbeta and 13 Jbeta primers. This table comes from immunoSEQ multiplex PCR, and its TCRdb copy is limited to in-frame clones, with some not included. The sample spans some 70,000 clones; the ten largest clones claim around 7%. This clonotype originated in a female donor in good health and CMV-seropositive. The sample taken for sequencing was PBMCs.

The CDR3 reads CSVEDRTGPSGYTF. The DNA of the CDR3 is TGCAGCGTTGAAGACAGGACAGGGCCCAGTGGCTACACCTTC. This sequence joins TRBV29-1 and TRBJ1-2, with 8 bases that match TRBD1. V gave up 0 bases and J gave up 7 bases; unmatched junction bases: 7. Germline CDR1 reads SQVTM; CDR2 reads ANQGSEA. The CDR3 has 14 amino acids.